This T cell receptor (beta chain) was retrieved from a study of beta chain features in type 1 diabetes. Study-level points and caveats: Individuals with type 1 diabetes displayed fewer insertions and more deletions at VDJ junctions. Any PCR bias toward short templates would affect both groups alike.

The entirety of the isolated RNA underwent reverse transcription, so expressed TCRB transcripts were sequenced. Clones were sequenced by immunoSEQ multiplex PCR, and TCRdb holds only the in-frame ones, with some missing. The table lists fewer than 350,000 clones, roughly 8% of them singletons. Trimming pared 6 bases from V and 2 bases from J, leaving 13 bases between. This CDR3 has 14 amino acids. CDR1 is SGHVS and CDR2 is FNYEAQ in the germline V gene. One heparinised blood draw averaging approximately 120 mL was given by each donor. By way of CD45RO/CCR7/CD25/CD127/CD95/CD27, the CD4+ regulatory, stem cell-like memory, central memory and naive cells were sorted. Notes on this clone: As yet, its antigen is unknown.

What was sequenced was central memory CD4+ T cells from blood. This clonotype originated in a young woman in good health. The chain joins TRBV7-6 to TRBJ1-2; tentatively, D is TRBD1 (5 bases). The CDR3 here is CASSKGGGNYGYTF. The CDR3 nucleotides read TGTGCCAGCAGTAAGGGTGGGGGAAACTATGGCTACACCTTC.